These T cell receptor beta chains were read from a single sample in a study of CD8 T cells in Susac syndrome. Each CDR3 protein is one row after TCRdb ran MiXCR on the immunoSEQ multiplex PCR reads. The sample carries some 80,000 distinct CDR3 sequences, roughly 94% recorded once. What was sequenced was CD8+ T cells from PBMCs. These receptor sequences come from a human donor in good health. Both conserved end residues are part of each CDR3. A D gene is named only where the DNA matches it firmly. Where a row states a size, it is once, few, many or the class of an expanded clone; other rows omit it.

TRBD2,TRBJ2-7,TRBV24-1,.,TGTGCCACCAGTGATTTCCCCTTAGCGGGGGGAACCTACGAGCAGTACTTC,CATSDFPLAGGTYEQYF
.,TRBJ2-1,TRBV19,.,TGTGCCAGTAGTAAGGGGGGCGATTACAATGAGCAGTTCTTC,CASSKGGDYNEQFF
.,TRBJ1-6,TRBV12-3/TRBV12-4,.,TGTGCCAGCAGTTTACCTTGGGGTGATAATTCACCCCTCCACTTT,CASSLPWGDNSPLHF
.,TRBJ2-1,TRBV28,.,TGTGCCAGCGTGGGTCCCTACAATGAGCAGTTCTTC,CASVGPYNEQFF
.,TRBJ2-5,TRBV20-1,.,TGCAGTGCTAGAGATCAGGTCGCGGAGCAAGAGACCCAGTACTTC,CSARDQVAEQETQYF
.,TRBJ2-1,TRBV18,.,TGTGCCAGCTCTCCCGAGACCTACAATGAGCAGTTCTTC,CASSPETYNEQFF
.,TRBJ1-5,TRBV29-1,.,TGCAGCGTTGCTGGAGGGGCCGACAGTTATAGCAATCAGCCCCAGCATTTT,CSVAGGADSYSNQPQHF
.,TRBJ1-2,TRBV5-1,.,TGCGCCAGCAGCGGCGAGAAGGGGTTCCCTGAAGGCTACACCTTC,CASSGEKGFPEGYTF
.,TRBJ2-3,TRBV12-3/TRBV12-4,.,TGTGCCAGCAGTCCCGAGACGGGCTTGAGCACAGATACGCAGTATTTT,CASSPETGLSTDTQYF
.,TRBJ2-3,TRBV5-6,once,TGTGCCAGCAGCTATAGAGTAGGGTCAGATACGCAGTATTTT,CASSYRVGSDTQYF
.,TRBJ1-2,TRBV9,.,TGTGCCAGCAGCGTAGCCCGGACGGGCTCTATAGGGTACACCTTC,CASSVARTGSIGYTF
.,TRBJ2-7,TRBV27,.,TGTGCCAGCGGCCTGAGGGAGCAGTACTTC,CASGLREQYF
.,TRBJ2-3,TRBV11-3,.,TGTGCCAGCAGTTCCTACCGCACAGATACGCAGTATTTT,CASSSYRTDTQYF
.,TRBJ1-1,TRBV4-1,few,TGCGCCAGCAGCCAAAGGGGTGAAGCTTTCTTT,CASSQRGEAFF
.,TRBJ2-7,TRBV7-6,.,TGTGCCAGCGGGCCGAGCACCTACGAGCAGTACTTC,CASGPSTYEQYF
TRBD2,TRBJ2-7,TRBV20-1,.,TGCAGTGCTAGAGATAAGCGGGGGTTGTCCTACGAGCAGTACTTC,CSARDKRGLSYEQYF
TRBD2,TRBJ2-7,TRBV4-3,.,TGCGCCAGCAGCCAAGATACGCTAGCGGGGGGTCCTACCTACGAGCAGTACTTC,CASSQDTLAGGPTYEQYF
TRBD1,TRBJ1-1,TRBV29-1,.,TGCAGCGCGGTGTCTGGGACAGGCTCCCTTCCCACTGAAGCTTTCTTT,CSAVSGTGSLPTEAFF
.,TRBJ2-1,TRBV20-1,once,TGCAGTGCTAGACCCTCACTGATGGACGGCTCCTACAATGAGCAGTTCTTC,CSARPSLMDGSYNEQFF
.,TRBJ1-1,TRBV13,few,TGTGCCAGCAGCTTAGGAGGGGGCACTGAAGCTTTCTTT,CASSLGGGTEAFF
.,TRBJ2-3,TRBV3-1,.,TGTGCCAGCAGCCGACAAGCTGGCCGGGAGCGAGATACGCAGTATTTT,CASSRQAGRERDTQYF
.,TRBJ2-1,TRBV7-3,.,TGTGCCAGCAGCTTAATTGGCGGGTCCAATGAGCAGTTCTTC,CASSLIGGSNEQFF
TRBD1,TRBJ2-7,TRBV5-1,.,TGCGCCAGCAGCTTGACAGGGGAATACGAGCAGTACTTC,CASSLTGEYEQYF
.,TRBJ1-6,TRBV4-1,.,TGCGCCAGCAGCCCCCGTTCGGGGAATTCACCCCTCCACTTT,CASSPRSGNSPLHF
.,TRBJ1-2,TRBV19,.,TGTGCCAGTGCGGAGTGGGCCGTAGCTAACTATGGCTACACCTTC,CASAEWAVANYGYTF
TRBD2,TRBJ2-2,TRBV3-1,.,TGTGCCAGCAGCCAAGCCCCCAGGACGGGACTAGCTTATTACACCGGGGAGCTGTTTTTT,CASSQAPRTGLAYYTGELFF
TRBD2,TRBJ2-1,TRBV28,.,TGTGCATCGGCGGGAGCCTACATGGGCTCCTACAATGAGCAGTTCTTC,CASAGAYMGSYNEQFF
.,TRBJ2-2,TRBV12-3/TRBV12-4,few,TGTGCCAGCAGTTTACCCGGGGAGCTGTTTTTT,CASSLPGELFF
.,TRBJ2-2,TRBV5-1,.,TGCGCCAGCGGCGGGACAGCGAACACCGGGGAGCTGTTTTTT,CASGGTANTGELFF
TRBD2,TRBJ2-1,TRBV10-2,.,TGCGCCAGCACCTTGGATACTAGCGGGAGACGTGAGCAGTTCTTC,CASTLDTSGRREQFF
.,TRBJ1-5,TRBV9,.,TGTGCCAGCAGCGTAGCCTCAGGAGACCAGCCCCAGCATTTT,CASSVASGDQPQHF
.,TRBJ2-1,TRBV5-6,.,TGTGCCAGCAACCTTCAGACTAATGAGCAGTTCTTC,CASNLQTNEQFF
.,TRBJ1-6,TRBV14,.,TGTGCCAGCAGCCAAGACACTCTCGGCTCACCCCTCCACTTT,CASSQDTLGSPLHF
TRBD1,TRBJ2-4,TRBV28,.,TGTGCCAGCAGTCCCTACAGGGGTTTGGCCAAAAACATTCAGTACTTC,CASSPYRGLAKNIQYF
.,TRBJ2-7,TRBV2,.,TGTGCCAGCAGTGAGAAGGGAAATGAGTTCAGCGAGCAGTACTTC,CASSEKGNEFSEQYF
TRBD2,TRBJ2-5,TRBV16,.,TGTGCCAGCACACCGGACGAGCGGGGGACCCAGTACTTC,CASTPDERGTQYF
.,TRBJ1-1,TRBV7-6,.,TGTGCCAGCAGCCGGATTGTTGGTGAAGCTTTCTTT,CASSRIVGEAFF
TRBD1,TRBJ2-5,TRBV7-6,.,TGTGCCAGCAGCTGGGGACAGGGCCCTTTAGAGACCCAGTACTTC,CASSWGQGPLETQYF
.,TRBJ2-2,TRBV7-8,.,TGTGCCAGCAGCGCCGAGACAGCGCGTTATGACCCGAACACCGGGGAGCTGTTTTTT,CASSAETARYDPNTGELFF
.,TRBJ1-2,TRBV9,.,TGTGCCAGCGCGGAGGGAAATTACTATGGCTACACCTTC,CASAEGNYYGYTF
.,TRBJ1-5,TRBV27,.,TGTGCCAGCAGTTTAGCCGGTTATAGCAATCAGCCCCAGCATTTT,CASSLAGYSNQPQHF
TRBD1,TRBJ2-1,TRBV28,.,TGTGCCAGCAGCCAGGGGGTCAATGAGCAGTTCTTC,CASSQGVNEQFF
.,TRBJ2-1,TRBV27,.,TGTGCCAGCAGTTTGGGACCACCCAATGAGCAGTTCTTC,CASSLGPPNEQFF
.,TRBJ1-2,TRBV20-1,.,TGCAGTGCTAGAGAGAGGGAGTCTATCCCCTATGGCTACACCTTC,CSARERESIPYGYTF
.,TRBJ2-1,TRBV7-2,once,TGTGCCAGCAGCTTAACTATCGCACTCCCAGCGGATGAGCAGTTCTTC,CASSLTIALPADEQFF
TRBD2,TRBJ2-5,TRBV14,.,TGTGCCAGCAGCCCGGGACTCGGGGGGCAAGAGACCCAGTACTTC,CASSPGLGGQETQYF
.,TRBJ2-3,TRBV13,.,TGTGCCAGCAGCTCCTCTACCCCAGATACGCAGTATTTT,CASSSSTPDTQYF
.,TRBJ2-7,TRBV7-9,.,TGTGCCAGCAGCATTGCTACAGGGAACTGGCCGGGCGAGCAGTACTTC,CASSIATGNWPGEQYF
.,TRBJ1-1,TRBV6-6,.,TGTGCCAGCAGGGGCGGGTTTGAAGCTTTCTTT,CASRGGFEAFF
.,TRBJ1-4,TRBV4-2,.,TGTGCCAGCAGCCAAGCGGAGGGGGGATTGGAAAAACTGTTTTTT,CASSQAEGGLEKLFF
TRBD1,TRBJ2-5,TRBV27,.,TGTGCCAGCAGTCCGACCTGGGACAGGGGGCGGGAGACCCAGTACTTC,CASSPTWDRGRETQYF
TRBD2,TRBJ2-2,TRBV20-1,once,TGCAGTGCTTGGCTAGCGGGGAACACCGGGGAGCTGTTTTTT,CSAWLAGNTGELFF
.,TRBJ2-3,TRBV11-2,.,TGTGCCAGCAGCCCCATAGTTAATACGCAGTATTTT,CASSPIVNTQYF